These T cell receptor beta chains were read from a single sample in a study of cytomegalovirus exposure and HLA in healthy donors. Sequencing used immunoSEQ multiplex PCR; TCRdb keeps in-frame clones, though not all of them. This sample carries 85,000 to 100,000 clones, roughly 63% of them seen once, and the ten largest clones take roughly 6%. The sample was PBMCs. The source of these receptors is a woman in her 30s in good health and CMV-seronegative. Both conserved end residues are part of each CDR3. A D gene is named only where the DNA matches it firmly. Only part of the rows carry a size: once, few, many, or a class if the clone is expanded.

size,D,J,V,CDR3,DNA
few,NA,TRBJ1-5,TRBV28,CASSLGQRRDQPQHF,TGTGCCAGCAGTTTAGGACAGCGAAGGGATCAGCCCCAGCATTTT
few,NA,TRBJ2-1,TRBV4-1,CASSQDLLEQFF,TGCGCCAGCAGCCAAGATCTACTTGAGCAGTTCTTC
NA,TRBD2,TRBJ2-5,TRBV5-1,CASSLGPGLKETQYF,TGCGCCAGCAGCCTGGGTCCGGGACTAAAAGAGACCCAGTACTTC
NA,NA,TRBJ2-6,TRBV5-1,CASSLAPLAGLTF,TGCGCCAGCAGCTTGGCCCCTTTAGCAGGGTTGACTTTC
few,NA,TRBJ2-2,TRBV5-8,CASSWLPNTGELFF,TGTGCCAGCAGCTGGCTCCCGAACACCGGGGAGCTGTTTTTT
NA,NA,TRBJ2-7,TRBV6-4,CASSDPPRDIWSYEQYF,TGTGCCAGCAGTGACCCCCCCCGGGATATATGGTCCTACGAGCAGTACTTC
NA,NA,TRBJ1-2,TRBV5-1,CASSPENYGYTF,TGCGCCAGCAGCCCGGAGAACTATGGCTACACCTTC
NA,NA,TRBJ1-3,TRBV19,CASSLGLSGNTIYF,TGTGCCAGTAGCCTTGGACTGTCTGGAAACACCATATATTTT
NA,NA,TRBJ2-5,TRBV7-7,CASSQNSGRRETQYF,TGTGCCAGCAGCCAGAATAGCGGCCGGCGGGAGACCCAGTACTTC
NA,NA,TRBJ2-1,TRBV7-9,CASSSPISDGGHEQFF,TGTGCCAGCAGCTCACCGATAAGCGACGGGGGTCATGAGCAGTTCTTC
NA,NA,TRBJ2-3,TRBV11-2,CASSLRGQSTDTQYF,TGTGCCAGCAGCCTTCGCGGACAGAGCACAGATACGCAGTATTTT
once,TRBD1,TRBJ1-1,TRBV5-1,CASSSVSGTANTEAFF,TGCGCCAGCAGCTCAGTATCCGGGACAGCTAACACTGAAGCTTTCTTT
few,TRBD1,TRBJ2-1,TRBV2,CASSTTSRGRMNEQFF,TGTGCCAGCAGTACCACGTCCAGGGGGCGAATGAATGAGCAGTTCTTC